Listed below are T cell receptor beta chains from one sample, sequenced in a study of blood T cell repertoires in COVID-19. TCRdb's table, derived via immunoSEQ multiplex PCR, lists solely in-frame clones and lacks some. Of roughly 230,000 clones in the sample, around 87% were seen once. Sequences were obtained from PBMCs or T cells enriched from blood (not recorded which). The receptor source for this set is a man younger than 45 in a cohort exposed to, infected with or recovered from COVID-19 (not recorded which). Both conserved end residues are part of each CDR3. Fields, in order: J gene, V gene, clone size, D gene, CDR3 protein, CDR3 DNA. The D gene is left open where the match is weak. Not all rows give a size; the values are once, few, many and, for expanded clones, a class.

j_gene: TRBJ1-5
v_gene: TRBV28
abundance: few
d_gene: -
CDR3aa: CASSPHVGDSNQPQHF
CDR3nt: TGTGCCAGCAGTCCCCACGTCGGAGACAGCAATCAGCCCCAGCATTTT

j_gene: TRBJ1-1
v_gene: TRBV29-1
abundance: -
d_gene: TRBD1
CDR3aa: CSVRDRVTEAFF
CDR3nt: TGCAGCGTTAGGGACAGGGTCACTGAAGCTTTCTTT

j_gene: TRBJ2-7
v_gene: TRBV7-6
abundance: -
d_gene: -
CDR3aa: CASSLEVSLAAEQYF
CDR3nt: TGTGCCAGCAGCTTAGAAGTTTCCTTGGCCGCCGAGCAGTACTTC

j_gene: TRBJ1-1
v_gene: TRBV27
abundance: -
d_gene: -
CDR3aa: CASRGYRGKDTEAFF
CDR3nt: TGTGCCAGCAGAGGGTATAGGGGAAAGGACACTGAAGCTTTCTTT

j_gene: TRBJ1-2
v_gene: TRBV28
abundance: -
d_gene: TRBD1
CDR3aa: CASSFQGAADGYTF
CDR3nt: TGTGCCAGCAGTTTTCAGGGGGCGGCGGATGGCTACACCTTC

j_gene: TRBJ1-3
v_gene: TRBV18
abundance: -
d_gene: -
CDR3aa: CASSRPDRTGNTIYF
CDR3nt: TGTGCCAGCTCCCGACCCGACAGGACTGGAAACACCATATATTTT

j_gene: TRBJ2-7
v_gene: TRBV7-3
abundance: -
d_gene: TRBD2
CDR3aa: CASSLSPGLAFSEQYF
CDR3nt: TGTGCCAGCAGCTTATCTCCGGGACTAGCGTTTTCCGAGCAGTACTTC

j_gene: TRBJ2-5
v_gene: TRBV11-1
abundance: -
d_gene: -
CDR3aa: CASSAILSTGETQYF
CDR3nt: TGTGCCAGCAGCGCCATCCTATCGACGGGGGAGACCCAGTACTTC

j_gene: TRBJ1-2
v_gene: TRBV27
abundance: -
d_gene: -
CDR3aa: CASSLSESVYGYTF
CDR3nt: TGTGCCAGCAGTTTATCCGAGTCTGTTTATGGCTACACCTTC

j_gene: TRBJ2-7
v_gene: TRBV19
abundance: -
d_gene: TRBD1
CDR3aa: CASSLAGGQRSYEQYF
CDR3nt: TGTGCCAGTAGTTTGGCAGGGGGACAGAGGTCCTACGAGCAGTACTTC

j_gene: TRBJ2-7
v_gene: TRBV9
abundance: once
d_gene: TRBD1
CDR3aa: CASSGPGQGRYEQYF
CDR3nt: TGTGCCAGCAGCGGACCAGGACAGGGCCGCTACGAGCAGTACTTC

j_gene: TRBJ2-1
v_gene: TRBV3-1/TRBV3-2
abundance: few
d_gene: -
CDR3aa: CASSQVSGGGGDEQFF
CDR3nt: TGTGCCAGCAGCCAAGTGTCCGGGGGAGGTGGGGATGAGCAGTTCTTC

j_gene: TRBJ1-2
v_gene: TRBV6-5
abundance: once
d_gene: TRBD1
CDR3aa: CASRDSGRIYGYTF
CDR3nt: TGTGCCAGTCGGGACAGCGGACGGATCTATGGCTACACCTTC

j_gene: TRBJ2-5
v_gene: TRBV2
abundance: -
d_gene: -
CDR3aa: CASSEVPRETQYF
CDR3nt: TGTGCCAGCAGTGAAGTGCCTCGGGAGACCCAGTACTTC

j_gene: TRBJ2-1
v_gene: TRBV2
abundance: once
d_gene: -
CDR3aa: CASSERLERAEQFF
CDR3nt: TGTGCCAGCAGTGAAAGACTCGAGCGAGCTGAGCAGTTCTTC

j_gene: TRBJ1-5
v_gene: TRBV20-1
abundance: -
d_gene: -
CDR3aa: CSASPPGRANQPQHF
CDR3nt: TGCAGTGCCAGTCCCCCCGGCAGGGCCAATCAGCCCCAGCATTTT

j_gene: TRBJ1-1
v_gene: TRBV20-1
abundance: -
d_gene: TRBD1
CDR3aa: CSASARRPGQTNTEAFF
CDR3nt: TGCAGTGCTAGTGCTCGCCGTCCGGGACAGACTAACACTGAAGCTTTCTTT

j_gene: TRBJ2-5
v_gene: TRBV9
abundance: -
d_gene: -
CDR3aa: CASSPEDPARETQYF
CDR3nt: TGTGCCAGCAGCCCGGAGGACCCAGCGAGGGAGACCCAGTACTTC

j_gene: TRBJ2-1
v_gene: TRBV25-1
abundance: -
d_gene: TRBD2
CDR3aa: CASSGLAGASEQFF
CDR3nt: TGTGCCAGCAGTGGACTAGCGGGAGCGAGTGAGCAGTTCTTC

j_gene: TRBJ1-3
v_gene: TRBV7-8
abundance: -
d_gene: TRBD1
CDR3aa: CASSPPTGRYSGNTIYF
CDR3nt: TGTGCCAGCAGTCCACCGACAGGGCGTTACTCTGGAAACACCATATATTTT

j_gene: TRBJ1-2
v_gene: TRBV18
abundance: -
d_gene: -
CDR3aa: CASSQRGGADYGYTF
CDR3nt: TGTGCCAGCTCACAACGGGGGGGGGCCGACTATGGCTACACCTTC

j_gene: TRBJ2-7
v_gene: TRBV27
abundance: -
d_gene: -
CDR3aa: CASSLVQGPYEQYF
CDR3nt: TGTGCCAGCAGTTTAGTGCAGGGGCCTTACGAGCAGTACTTC

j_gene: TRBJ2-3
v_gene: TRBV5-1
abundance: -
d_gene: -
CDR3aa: CASSDRTSTDTQYF
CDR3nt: TGCGCCAGCAGTGACAGGACTAGCACAGATACGCAGTATTTT

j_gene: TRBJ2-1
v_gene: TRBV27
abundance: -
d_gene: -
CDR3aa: CASSVATGENEQFF
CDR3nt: TGTGCCAGCAGTGTAGCCACCGGAGAAAATGAGCAGTTCTTC

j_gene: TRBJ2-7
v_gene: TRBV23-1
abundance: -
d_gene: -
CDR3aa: CASSQSPGPQIYEQYF
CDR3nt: TGCGCCAGCAGTCAATCTCCAGGGCCCCAGATCTACGAGCAGTACTTC

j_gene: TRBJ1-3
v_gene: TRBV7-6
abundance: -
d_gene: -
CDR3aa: CASSPQGRTGNTIYF
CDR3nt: TGTGCCAGCAGCCCACAGGGTAGGACTGGAAACACCATATATTTT

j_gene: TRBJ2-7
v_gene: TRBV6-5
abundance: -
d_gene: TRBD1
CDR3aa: CASKQGSYEQYF
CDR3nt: TGTGCCAGCAAACAGGGGTCCTACGAGCAGTACTTC

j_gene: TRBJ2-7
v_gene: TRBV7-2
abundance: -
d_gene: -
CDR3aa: CASSLSDSRNEQYF
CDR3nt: TGTGCCAGCAGCTTAAGTGACTCTCGAAACGAGCAGTACTTC

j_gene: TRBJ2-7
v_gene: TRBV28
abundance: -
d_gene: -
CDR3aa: CASSLSETYEQYF
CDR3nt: TGTGCCAGCAGTTTAAGCGAGACCTACGAGCAGTACTTC

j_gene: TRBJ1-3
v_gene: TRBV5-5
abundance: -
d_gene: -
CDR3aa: CASSRHLVSSGNTIYF
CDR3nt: TGTGCCAGCAGCCGCCACCTAGTCAGCTCTGGAAACACCATATATTTT

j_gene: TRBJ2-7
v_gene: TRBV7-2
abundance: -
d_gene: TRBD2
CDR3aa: CASSRGLAGGARPYEQYF
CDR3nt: TGTGCCAGCAGCCGGGGACTAGCGGGAGGGGCACGTCCGTACGAGCAGTACTTC

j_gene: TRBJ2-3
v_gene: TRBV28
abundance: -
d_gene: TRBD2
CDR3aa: CASSPLGTSGGTDTQYF
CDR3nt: TGTGCCAGCAGCCCCCTTGGGACTAGCGGGGGCACAGATACGCAGTATTTT

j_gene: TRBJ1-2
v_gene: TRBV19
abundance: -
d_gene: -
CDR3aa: CASSRASGSYGYTF
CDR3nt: TGTGCCAGTAGTAGAGCTTCCGGGAGCTATGGCTACACCTTC

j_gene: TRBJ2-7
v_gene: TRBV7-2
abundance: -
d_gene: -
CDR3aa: CASSPAAGYEQYF
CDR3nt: TGTGCCAGCAGCCCCGCGGCGGGCTACGAGCAGTACTTC

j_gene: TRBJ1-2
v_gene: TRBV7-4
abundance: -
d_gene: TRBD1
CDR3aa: CASSLKPGQGNYGYTF
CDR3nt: TGTGCCAGCAGCCTCAAGCCCGGACAGGGAAACTATGGCTACACCTTC

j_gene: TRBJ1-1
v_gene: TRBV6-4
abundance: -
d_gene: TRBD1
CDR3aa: CASRRTGSDTEAFF
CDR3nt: TGTGCCAGCAGGAGGACAGGGTCAGACACTGAAGCTTTCTTT

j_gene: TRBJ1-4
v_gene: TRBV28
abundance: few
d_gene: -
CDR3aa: CASSLVSPGIRNEKLFF
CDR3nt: TGTGCCAGCAGTTTGGTATCACCAGGGATACGTAATGAAAAACTGTTTTTT

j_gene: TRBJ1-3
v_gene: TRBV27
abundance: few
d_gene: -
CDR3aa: CASSDSSGNTIYF
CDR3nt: TGTGCCAGCAGCGACAGTTCGGGAAACACCATATATTTT

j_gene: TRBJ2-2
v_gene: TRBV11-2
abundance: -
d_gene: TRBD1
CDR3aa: CASSRDRALSGELFF
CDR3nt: TGTGCCAGCAGCCGAGACAGGGCATTGAGCGGGGAGCTGTTTTTT

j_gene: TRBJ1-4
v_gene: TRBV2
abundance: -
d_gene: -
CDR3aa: CASSEGAGIFEKLFF
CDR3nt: TGTGCCAGCAGTGAGGGGGCAGGTATCTTTGAAAAACTGTTTTTT

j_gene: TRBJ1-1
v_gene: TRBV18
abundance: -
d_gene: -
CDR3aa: CASSPVRGATTEAFF
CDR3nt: TGTGCCAGCTCACCAGTCCGGGGGGCCACCACTGAAGCTTTCTTT

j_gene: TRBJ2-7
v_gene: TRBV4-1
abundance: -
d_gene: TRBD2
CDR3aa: CASSEVLAGGRYEQYF
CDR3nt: TGCGCCAGCAGCGAGGTTCTAGCGGGAGGGCGGTACGAGCAGTACTTC

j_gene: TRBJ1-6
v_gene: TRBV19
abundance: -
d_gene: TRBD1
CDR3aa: CASSMGQGSNNSPLHF
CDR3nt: TGTGCCAGTAGTATGGGACAGGGATCAAATAATTCACCCCTCCACTTT

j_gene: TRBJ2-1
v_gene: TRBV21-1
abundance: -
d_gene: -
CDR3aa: CASSEQRAGLAYIEQFF
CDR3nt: TGTGCCAGCAGCGAACAGCGGGCGGGACTAGCCTACATTGAGCAGTTCTTC

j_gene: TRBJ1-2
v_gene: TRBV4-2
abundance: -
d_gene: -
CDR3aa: CASSQVRDKGGYTF
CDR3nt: TGTGCCAGCAGCCAAGTTCGGGACAAGGGTGGCTACACCTTC

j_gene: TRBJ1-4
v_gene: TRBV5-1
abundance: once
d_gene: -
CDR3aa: CASSPDRGDEKLFF
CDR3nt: TGCGCCAGCAGTCCGGACAGAGGAGATGAAAAACTGTTTTTT